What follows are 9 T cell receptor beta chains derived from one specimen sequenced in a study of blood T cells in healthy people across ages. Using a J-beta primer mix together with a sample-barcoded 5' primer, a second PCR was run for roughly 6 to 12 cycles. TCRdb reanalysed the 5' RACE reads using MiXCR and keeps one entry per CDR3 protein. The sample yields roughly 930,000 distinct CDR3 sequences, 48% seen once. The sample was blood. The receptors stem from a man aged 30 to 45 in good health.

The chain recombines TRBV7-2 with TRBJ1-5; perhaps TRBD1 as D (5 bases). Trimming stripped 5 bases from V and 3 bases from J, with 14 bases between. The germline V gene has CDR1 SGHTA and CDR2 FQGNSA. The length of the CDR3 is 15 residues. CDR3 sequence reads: CASSPMGGVNQPQHF. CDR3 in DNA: TGTGCCAGCAGCCCCATGGGGGGGGTCAATCAGCCCCAGCATTTT.

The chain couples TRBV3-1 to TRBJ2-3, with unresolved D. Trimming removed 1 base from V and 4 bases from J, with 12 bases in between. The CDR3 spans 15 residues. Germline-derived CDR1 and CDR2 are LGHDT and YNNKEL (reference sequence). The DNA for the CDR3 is TGTGCCAGCAGCCAAGGAACGTCCGGCTCAGATACGCAGTATTTT. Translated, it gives CASSQGTSGSDTQYF.

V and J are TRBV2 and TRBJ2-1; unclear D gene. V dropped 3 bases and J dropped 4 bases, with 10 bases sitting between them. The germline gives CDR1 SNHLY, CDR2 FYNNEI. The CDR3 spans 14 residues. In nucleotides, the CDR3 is TGTGCCAGCAGTGAGCGCACCACATACAATGAGCAGTTCTTC. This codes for CASSERTTYNEQFF.

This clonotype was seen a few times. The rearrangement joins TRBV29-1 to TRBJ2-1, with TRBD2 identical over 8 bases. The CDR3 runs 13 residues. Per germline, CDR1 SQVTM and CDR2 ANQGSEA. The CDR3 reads CSSGGPSYNEQFF. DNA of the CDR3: TGCAGTTCGGGGGGGCCGTCGTACAATGAGCAGTTCTTC.

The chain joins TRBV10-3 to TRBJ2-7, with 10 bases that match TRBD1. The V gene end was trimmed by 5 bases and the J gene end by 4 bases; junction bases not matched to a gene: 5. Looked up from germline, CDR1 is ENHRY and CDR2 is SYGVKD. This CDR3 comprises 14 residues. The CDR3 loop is CAISPRGQGYEQYF. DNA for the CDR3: TGTGCCATCAGTCCCCGGGGACAGGGGTACGAGCAGTACTTC.

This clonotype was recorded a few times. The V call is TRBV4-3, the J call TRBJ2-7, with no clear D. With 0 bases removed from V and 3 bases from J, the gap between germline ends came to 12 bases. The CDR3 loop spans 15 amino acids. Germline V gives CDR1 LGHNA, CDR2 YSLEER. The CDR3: CASSQDPHSLYEQYF. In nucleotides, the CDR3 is TGCGCCAGCAGCCAAGATCCGCACAGCCTCTACGAGCAGTACTTC.

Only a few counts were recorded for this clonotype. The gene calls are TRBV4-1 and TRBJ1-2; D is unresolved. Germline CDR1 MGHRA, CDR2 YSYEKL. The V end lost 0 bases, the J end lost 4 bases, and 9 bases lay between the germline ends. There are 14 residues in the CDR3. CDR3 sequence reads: CASSQENRGYGYTF. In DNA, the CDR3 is TGCGCCAGCAGCCAAGAGAACAGAGGCTATGGCTACACCTTC.

The CDR3 coding sequence is TGTGCCAGCACCTACCCCAGCGGGGGCTCCTACAATGAGCAGTACTTC. Encoded protein: CASTYPSGGSYNEQYF. This sequence joins TRBV6-2 or TRBV6-3 and TRBJ2-1; 8 bases align to TRBD2. The end of the DNA fits TRBJ2-7 better, so the J call may be wrong. Germline values: CDR1 MNHEY, CDR2 SVGEGT. CDR3 length: 16 amino acids.

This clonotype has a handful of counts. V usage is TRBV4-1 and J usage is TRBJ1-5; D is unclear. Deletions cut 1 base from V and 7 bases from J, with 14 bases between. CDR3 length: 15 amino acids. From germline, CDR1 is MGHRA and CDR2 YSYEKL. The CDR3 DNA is TGCGCCAGCAGCCAAGCCGGGGAGCTAAGGCAGCCCCAGCATTTT. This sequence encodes CASSQAGELRQPQHF.